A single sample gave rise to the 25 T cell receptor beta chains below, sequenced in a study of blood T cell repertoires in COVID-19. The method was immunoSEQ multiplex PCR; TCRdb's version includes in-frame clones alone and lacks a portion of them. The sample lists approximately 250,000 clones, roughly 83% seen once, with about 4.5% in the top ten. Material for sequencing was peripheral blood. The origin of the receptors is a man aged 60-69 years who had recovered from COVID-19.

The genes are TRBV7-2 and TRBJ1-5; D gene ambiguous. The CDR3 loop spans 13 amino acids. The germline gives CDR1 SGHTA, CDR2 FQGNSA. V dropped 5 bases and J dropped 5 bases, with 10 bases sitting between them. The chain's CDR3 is CASSPARDQPQHF. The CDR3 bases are TGTGCCAGCAGCCCCGCGCGGGATCAGCCCCAGCATTTT.

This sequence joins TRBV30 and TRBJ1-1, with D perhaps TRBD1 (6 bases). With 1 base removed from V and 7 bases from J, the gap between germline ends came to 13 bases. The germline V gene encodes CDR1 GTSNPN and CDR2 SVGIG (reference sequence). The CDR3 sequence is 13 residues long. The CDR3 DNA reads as TGTGCCTGGAGTGCACAGGGAGTGGGTGAAGCTTTCTTT. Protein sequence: CAWSAQGVGEAFF. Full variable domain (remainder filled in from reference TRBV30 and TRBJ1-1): SQTIHQWPATLVQPVGSPLSLECTVEGTSNPNLYWYRQAAGRGLQLLFYSVGIGQISSEVPQNLSASRPQDRQFILSSKKLLLSDSGFYLCAWSAQGVGEAFFGQGTRLTVV.

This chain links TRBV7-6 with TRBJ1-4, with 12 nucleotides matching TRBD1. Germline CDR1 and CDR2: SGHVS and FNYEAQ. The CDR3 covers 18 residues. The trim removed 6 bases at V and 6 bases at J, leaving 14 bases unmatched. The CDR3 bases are TGTGCCAGCAGTTCCCTACCCGGGACAGGGGGCGCAGATGAAAAACTGTTTTTT. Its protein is CASSSLPGTGGADEKLFF.

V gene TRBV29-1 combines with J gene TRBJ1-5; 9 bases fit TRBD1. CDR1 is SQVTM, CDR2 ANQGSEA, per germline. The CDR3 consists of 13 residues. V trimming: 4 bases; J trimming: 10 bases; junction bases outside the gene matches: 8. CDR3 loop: CSVASTGGNPQHF. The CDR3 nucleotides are TGCAGCGTTGCCTCGACAGGGGGTAACCCCCAGCATTTT. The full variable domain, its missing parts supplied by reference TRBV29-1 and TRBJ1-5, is SAVISQKPSRDICQRGTSLTIQCQVDSQVTMMFWYRQQPGQSLTLIATANQGSEATYESGFVIDKFPISRPNLTFSTLTVSNMSPEDSSIYLCSVASTGGNPQHFGDGTRLSIL.

The CDR3 DNA follows: TGTGCCAGCTCACCAGCGGGACAGGGCGGCGGTGAGCAGTACTTC. Protein: CASSPAGQGGGEQYF. The genes are TRBV18 and TRBJ2-7; 9 nucleotides line up with TRBD1. The trim removed 2 bases at V and 7 bases at J, leaving 9 bases unmatched. CDR1 and CDR2 (germline): KGHSH, LQKENI. The CDR3 is 15 amino acids.

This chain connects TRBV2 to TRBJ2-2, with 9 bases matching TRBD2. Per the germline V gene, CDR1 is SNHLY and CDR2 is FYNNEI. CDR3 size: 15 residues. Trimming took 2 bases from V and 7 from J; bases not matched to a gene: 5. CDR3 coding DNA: TGTGCCAGCAGTGAACTAGCGGGAAGGGGCGGGGAGCTGTTTTTT. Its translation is CASSELAGRGGELFF.

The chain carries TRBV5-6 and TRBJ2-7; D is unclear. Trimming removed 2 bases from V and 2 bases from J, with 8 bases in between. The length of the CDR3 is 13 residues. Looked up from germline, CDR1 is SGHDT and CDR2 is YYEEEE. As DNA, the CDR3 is TGTGCCAGCAGCTTACTCTACGCCTACGAGCAGTACTTC. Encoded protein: CASSLLYAYEQYF.

For the CDR3, the DNA is TGTGCCAGTAGTTCCCCTAACAGCATCTACGAGCAGTACTTC. This translates into CASSSPNSIYEQYF. The rearrangement joins TRBV19 to TRBJ2-7; no definite D call. This CDR3 is 14 amino acids long. V shed 5 bases and J shed 3 bases, with 14 bases lying between them. Germline-derived CDR1 and CDR2 are LNHDA and SQIVND (reference sequence).

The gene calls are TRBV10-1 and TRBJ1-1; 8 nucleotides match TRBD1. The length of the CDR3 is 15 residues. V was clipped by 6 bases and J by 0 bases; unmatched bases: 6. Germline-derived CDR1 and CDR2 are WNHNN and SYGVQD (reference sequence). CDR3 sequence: CASSVQGGLNTEAFF. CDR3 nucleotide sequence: TGCGCCAGCAGCGTACAGGGGGGCTTGAACACTGAAGCTTTCTTT.

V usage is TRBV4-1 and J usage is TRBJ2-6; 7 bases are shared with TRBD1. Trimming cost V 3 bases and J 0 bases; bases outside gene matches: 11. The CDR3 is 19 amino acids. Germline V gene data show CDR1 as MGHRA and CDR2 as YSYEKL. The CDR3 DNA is TGCGCCAGCAGCCATCTTCCCGGGACAGCCTTCTCTGGGGCCAACGTCCTGACTTTC. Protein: CASSHLPGTAFSGANVLTF.

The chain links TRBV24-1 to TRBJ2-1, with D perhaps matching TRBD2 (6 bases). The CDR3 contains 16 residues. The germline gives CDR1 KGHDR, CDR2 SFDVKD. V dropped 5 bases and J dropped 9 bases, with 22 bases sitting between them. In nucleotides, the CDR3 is TGTGCCACCAGTGCTGTGGGTCAGTCGGGGGTTGGTGAGCAGTTCTTC. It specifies CATSAVGQSGVGEQFF.

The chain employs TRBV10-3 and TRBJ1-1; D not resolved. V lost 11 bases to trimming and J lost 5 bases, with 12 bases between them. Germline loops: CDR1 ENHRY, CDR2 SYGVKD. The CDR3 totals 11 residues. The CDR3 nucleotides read TGTGCCGTCGAGGGTCAGACTGAAGCTTTCTTT. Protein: CAVEGQTEAFF.

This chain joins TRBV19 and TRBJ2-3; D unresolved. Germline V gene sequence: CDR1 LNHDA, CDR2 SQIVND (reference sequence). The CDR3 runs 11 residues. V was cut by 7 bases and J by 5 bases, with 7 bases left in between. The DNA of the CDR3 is TGTGCCAGTAAGTCGGGAGATACGCAGTATTTT. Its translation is CASKSGDTQYF.

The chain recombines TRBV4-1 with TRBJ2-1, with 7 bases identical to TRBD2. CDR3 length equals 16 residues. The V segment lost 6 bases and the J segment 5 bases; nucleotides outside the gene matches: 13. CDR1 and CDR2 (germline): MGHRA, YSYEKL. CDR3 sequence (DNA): TGCGCCAGCAGGGTGATTGTGGCGGGGGTAAACAATGAGCAGTTCTTC. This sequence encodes CASRVIVAGVNNEQFF.

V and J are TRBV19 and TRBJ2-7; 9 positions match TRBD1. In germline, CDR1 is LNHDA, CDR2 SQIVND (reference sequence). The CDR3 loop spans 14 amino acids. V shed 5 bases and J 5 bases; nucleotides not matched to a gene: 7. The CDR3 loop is CASSPGQGKDEQYF. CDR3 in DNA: TGTGCCAGTAGTCCGGGACAGGGTAAGGACGAGCAGTACTTC.

The CDR3 bases are TGTGCCACCAGTGATCCCAACAGGGGAGATGGCTACACCTTC. Its protein is CATSDPNRGDGYTF. This sequence joins TRBV24-1 and TRBJ1-2; the match to TRBD1 covers 7 bases. Germline V lookup: CDR1 KGHDR, CDR2 SFDVKD. V lost 3 bases, J lost 6 bases, and 6 bases stayed unmatched. The CDR3 has 14 amino acids.

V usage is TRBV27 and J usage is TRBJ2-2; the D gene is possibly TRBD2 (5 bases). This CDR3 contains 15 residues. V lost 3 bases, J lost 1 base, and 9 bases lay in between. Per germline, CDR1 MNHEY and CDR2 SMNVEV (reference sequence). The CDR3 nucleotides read TGTGCCAGCAGTTTCGTGGGAGTGAACACCGGGGAGCTGTTTTTT. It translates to CASSFVGVNTGELFF.

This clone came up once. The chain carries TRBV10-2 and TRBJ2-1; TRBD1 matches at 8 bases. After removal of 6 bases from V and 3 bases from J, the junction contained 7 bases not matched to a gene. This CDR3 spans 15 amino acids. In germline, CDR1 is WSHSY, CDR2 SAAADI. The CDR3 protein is CASRQLTGDYNEQFF. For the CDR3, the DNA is TGCGCCAGCAGGCAACTGACAGGGGACTACAATGAGCAGTTCTTC.

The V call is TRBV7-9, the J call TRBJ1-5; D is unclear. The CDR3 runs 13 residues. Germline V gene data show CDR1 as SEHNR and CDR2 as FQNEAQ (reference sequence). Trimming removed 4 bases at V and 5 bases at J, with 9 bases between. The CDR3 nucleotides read TGTGCCAGCAGCTCTAATGGTTATCAGCCCCAGCATTTT. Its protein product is CASSSNGYQPQHF.

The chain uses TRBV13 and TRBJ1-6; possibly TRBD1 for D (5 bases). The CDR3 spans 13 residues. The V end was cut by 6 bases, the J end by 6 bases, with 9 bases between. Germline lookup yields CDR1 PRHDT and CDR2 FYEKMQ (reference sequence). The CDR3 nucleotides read TGTGCCAGCAGTGGGGCTGGTAATTCACCCCTCCACTTT. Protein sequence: CASSGAGNSPLHF.

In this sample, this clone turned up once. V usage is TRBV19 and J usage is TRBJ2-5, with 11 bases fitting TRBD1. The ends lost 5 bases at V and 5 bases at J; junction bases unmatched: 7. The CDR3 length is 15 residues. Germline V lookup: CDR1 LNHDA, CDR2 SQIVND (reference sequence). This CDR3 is CASSPWDRGGETQYF. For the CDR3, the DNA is TGTGCCAGTAGTCCCTGGGACAGGGGGGGGGAGACCCAGTACTTC.

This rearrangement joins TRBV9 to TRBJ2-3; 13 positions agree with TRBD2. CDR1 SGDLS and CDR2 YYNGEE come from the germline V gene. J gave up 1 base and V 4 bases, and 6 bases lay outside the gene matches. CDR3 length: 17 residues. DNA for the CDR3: TGTGCCAGCAGCCGGACTAGCGGGAGTGGTGGCACAGATACGCAGTATTTT. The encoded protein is CASSRTSGSGGTDTQYF. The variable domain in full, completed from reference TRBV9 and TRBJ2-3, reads DSGVTQTPKHLITATGQRVTLRCSPRSGDLSVYWYQQSLDQGLQFLIQYYNGEERAKGNILERFSAQQFPDLHSELNLSSLELGDSALYFCASSRTSGSGGTDTQYFGPGTRLTVL.

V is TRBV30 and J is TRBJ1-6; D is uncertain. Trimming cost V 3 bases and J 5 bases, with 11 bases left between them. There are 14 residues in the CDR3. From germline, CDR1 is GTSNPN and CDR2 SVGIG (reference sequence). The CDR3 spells CAWRTPGNNSPLHF. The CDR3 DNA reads TGTGCCTGGAGGACTCCCGGGAATAATTCACCCCTCCACTTT.

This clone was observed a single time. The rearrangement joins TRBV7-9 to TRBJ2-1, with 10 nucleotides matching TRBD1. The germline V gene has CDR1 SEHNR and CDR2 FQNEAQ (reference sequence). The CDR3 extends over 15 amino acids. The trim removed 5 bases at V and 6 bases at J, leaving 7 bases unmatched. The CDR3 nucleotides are TGTGCCAGCAGCCCGAGGACAGGGGGAGGCAATGAGCAGTTCTTC. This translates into CASSPRTGGGNEQFF.

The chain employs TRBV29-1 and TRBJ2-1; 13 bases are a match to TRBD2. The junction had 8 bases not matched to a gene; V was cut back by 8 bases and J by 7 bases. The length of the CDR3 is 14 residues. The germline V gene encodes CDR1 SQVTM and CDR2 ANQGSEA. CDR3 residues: CSSWTSGRMNEQFF. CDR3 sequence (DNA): TGCAGCTCATGGACTAGCGGGAGAATGAATGAGCAGTTCTTC.